Described below is a single T cell receptor beta chain sequence and its context. Its target is not known. This sample stems from a study of cytomegalovirus exposure and HLA in healthy donors. Study findings and constraints: TCR beta chains associated with HLA were, in a later analysis, more clonally expanded than equally common others. In a later analysis, the majority of CMV-associated beta chains seemingly showed HLA restriction. Upon later analysis, TCR association rates were observed to vary by HLA locus, being highest for DRB1 and lowest for HLA-C.

Though nominally healthy at sampling, donors likely had unrecorded immune exposures. Vbeta (60) and Jbeta (13) primers were used in the PCR. Sequencing used immunoSEQ multiplex PCR; TCRdb keeps in-frame clones, though not all of them. The ten most abundant clones cover over 4% of a sample with approximately 72,000 clones. This receptor was taken from a woman aged 40-49 years in good health and CMV-seropositive. Material for sequencing was PBMCs.

In nucleotides, the CDR3 is TGTGCCAGCAGCTCGACTGTGGAAGAGACCCAGTACTTC. This gives the protein CASSSTVEETQYF. The chain is built from TRBV7-9 and TRBJ2-5; D is ambiguous. The CDR3 has 13 amino acids. CDR1 is SEHNR, CDR2 FQNEAQ, per germline (reference sequence). V dropped 4 bases and J dropped 3 bases, with 9 bases sitting between them.